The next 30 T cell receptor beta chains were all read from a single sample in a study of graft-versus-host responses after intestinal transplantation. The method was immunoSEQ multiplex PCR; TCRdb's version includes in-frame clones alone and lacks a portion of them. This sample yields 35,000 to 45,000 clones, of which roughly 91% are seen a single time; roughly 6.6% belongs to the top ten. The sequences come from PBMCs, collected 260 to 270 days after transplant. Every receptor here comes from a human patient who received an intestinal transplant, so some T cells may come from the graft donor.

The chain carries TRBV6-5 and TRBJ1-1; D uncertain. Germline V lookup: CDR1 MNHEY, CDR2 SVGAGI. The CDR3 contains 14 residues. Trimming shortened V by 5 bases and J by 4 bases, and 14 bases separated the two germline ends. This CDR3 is CASSEEGDITEAFF. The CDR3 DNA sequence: TGTGCCAGCAGTGAAGAGGGAGACATCACTGAAGCTTTCTTT.

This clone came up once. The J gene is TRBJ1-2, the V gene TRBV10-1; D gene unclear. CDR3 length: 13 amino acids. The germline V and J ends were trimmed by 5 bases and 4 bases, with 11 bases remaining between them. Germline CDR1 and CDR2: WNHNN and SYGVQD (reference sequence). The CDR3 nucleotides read TGCGCCAGCAGTCCGTCGCCTAGCTATGGCTACACCTTC. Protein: CASSPSPSYGYTF.

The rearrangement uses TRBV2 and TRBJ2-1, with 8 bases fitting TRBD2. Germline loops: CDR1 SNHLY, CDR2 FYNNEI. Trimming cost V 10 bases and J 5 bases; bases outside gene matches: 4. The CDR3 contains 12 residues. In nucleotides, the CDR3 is TGTGCCAACCGGGGGGGGCACAATGAGCAGTTCTTC. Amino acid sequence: CANRGGHNEQFF.

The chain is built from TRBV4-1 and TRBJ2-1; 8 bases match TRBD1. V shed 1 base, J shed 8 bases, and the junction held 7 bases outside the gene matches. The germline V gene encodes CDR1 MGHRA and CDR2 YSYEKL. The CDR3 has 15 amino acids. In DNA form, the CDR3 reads TGCGCCAGCAGCCAAGGACAGGGGAGCACCGATGAGCAGTTCTTC. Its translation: CASSQGQGSTDEQFF.

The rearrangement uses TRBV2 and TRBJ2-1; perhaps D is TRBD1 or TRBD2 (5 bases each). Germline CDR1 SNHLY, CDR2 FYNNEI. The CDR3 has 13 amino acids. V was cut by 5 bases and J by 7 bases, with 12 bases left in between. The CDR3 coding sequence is TGTGCCAGCAGTAACGAGGGGCTAAATGAGCAGTTCTTC. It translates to CASSNEGLNEQFF.

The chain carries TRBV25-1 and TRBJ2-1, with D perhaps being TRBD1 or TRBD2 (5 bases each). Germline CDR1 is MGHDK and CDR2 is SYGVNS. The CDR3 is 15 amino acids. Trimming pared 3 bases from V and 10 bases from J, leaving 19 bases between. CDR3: CASSDRDRESSEQFF. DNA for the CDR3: TGTGCCAGCAGTGACCGGGACCGTGAAAGCAGCGAGCAGTTCTTC. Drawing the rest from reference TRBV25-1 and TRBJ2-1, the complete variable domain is EADIYQTPRYLVIGTGKKITLECSQTMGHDKMYWYQQDPGMELHLIHYSYGVNSTEKGDLSSESTVSRIRTEHFPLTLESARPSHTSQYLCASSDRDRESSEQFFGPGTRLTVL.

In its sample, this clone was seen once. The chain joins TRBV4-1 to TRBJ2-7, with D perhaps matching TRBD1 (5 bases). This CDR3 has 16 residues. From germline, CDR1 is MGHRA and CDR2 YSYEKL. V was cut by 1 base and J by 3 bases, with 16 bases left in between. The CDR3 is CASSQGVSGLDYEQYF. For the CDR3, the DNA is TGCGCCAGCAGCCAAGGTGTATCAGGGTTGGACTACGAGCAGTACTTC.

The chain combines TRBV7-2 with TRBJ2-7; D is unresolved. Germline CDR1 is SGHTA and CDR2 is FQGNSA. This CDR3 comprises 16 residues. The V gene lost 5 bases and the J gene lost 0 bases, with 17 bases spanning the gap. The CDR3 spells CASSGRVTSSSYEQYF. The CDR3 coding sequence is TGTGCCAGCAGCGGTAGGGTGACCAGCAGCTCCTACGAGCAGTACTTC.

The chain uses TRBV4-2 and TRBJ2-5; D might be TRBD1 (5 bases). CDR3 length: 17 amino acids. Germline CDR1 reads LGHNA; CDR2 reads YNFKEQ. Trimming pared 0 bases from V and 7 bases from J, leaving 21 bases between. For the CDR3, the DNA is TGTGCCAGCAGCCAAGATCGGTATAGGAGTGGGGCACGGACCCAGTACTTC. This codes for CASSQDRYRSGARTQYF.

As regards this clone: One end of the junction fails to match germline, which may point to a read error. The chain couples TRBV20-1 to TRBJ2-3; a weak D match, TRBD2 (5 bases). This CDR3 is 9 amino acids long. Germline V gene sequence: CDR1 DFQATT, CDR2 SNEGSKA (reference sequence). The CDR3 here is CSARDNGVF. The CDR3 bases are TGCAGTGCTAGAGATAACGGGGTTTTT.

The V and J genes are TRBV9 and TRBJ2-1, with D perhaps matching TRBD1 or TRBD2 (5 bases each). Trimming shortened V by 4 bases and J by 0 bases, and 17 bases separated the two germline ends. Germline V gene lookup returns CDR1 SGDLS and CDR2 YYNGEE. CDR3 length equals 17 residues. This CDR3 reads CASSPDLGAYSYNEQFF. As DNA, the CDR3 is TGTGCCAGCAGCCCAGATCTCGGGGCATACTCCTACAATGAGCAGTTCTTC. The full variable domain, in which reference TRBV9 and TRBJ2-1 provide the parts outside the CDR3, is DSGVTQTPKHLITATGQRVTLRCSPRSGDLSVYWYQQSLDQGLQFLIQYYNGEERAKGNILERFSAQQFPDLHSELNLSSLELGDSALYFCASSPDLGAYSYNEQFFGPGTRLTVL.

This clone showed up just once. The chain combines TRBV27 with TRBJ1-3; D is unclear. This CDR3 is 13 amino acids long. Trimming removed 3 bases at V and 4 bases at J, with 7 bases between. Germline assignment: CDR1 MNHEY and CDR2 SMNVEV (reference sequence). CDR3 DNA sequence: TGTGCCAGCAGTTTTCGGCTAGGAAACACCATATATTTT. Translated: CASSFRLGNTIYF.

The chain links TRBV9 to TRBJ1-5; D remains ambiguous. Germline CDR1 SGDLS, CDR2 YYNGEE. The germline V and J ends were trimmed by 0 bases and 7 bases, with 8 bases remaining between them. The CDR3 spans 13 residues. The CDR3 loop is CASSVGEFQPQHF. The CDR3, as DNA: TGTGCCAGCAGCGTAGGGGAGTTCCAGCCCCAGCATTTT.

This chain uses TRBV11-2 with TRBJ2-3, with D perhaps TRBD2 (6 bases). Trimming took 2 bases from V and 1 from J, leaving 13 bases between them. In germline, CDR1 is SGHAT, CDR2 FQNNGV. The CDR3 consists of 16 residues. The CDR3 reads CASSLSRGFRTDTQYF. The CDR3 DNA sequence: TGTGCCAGCAGCTTAAGTCGGGGGTTCCGCACAGATACGCAGTATTTT. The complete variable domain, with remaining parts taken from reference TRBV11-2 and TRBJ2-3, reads EAGVAQSPRYKIIEKRQSVAFWCNPISGHATLYWYQQILGQGPKLLIQFQNNGVVDDSQLPKDRFSAERLKGVDSTLKIQPAKLEDSAVYLCASSLSRGFRTDTQYFGPGTRLTVL.

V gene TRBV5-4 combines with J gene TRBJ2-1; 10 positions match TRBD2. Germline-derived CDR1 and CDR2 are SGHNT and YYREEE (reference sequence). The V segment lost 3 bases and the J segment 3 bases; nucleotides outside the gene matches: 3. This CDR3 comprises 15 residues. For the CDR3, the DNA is TGTGCCAGCAGCTGGGGGACTAGCGACTACAATGAGCAGTTCTTC. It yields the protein CASSWGTSDYNEQFF.

For the CDR3, the DNA is TGTGCCAGCAGGGGGGACAGGGCTCAATATGGGGAGACCCAGTACTTC. This gives the protein CASRGDRAQYGETQYF. The J gene is TRBJ2-5, the V gene TRBV2; 9 bases are a match to TRBD1. The CDR3 spans 16 residues. Per the germline V gene, CDR1 is SNHLY and CDR2 is FYNNEI. Trimming took 6 bases from V and 5 from J; bases not matched to a gene: 13.

The chain's CDR3 is CASSPNPGKADTQYF. In nucleotides, the CDR3 is TGTGCCAGCAGCCCTAACCCAGGGAAGGCAGATACGCAGTATTTT. This chain connects TRBV7-7 to TRBJ2-3, with D possibly being TRBD1 (5 bases). The CDR3 covers 15 residues. Germline assignment: CDR1 SSHAT and CDR2 FNYEAQ (reference sequence). Trimming shortened V by 5 bases and J by 4 bases, and 16 bases separated the two germline ends.

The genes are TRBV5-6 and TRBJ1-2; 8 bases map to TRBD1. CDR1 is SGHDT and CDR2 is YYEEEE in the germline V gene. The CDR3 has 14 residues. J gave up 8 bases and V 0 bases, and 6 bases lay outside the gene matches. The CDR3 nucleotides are TGTGCCAGCAGCTTGGAGGACAGGGTATTGGGCTACACCTTC. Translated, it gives CASSLEDRVLGYTF.

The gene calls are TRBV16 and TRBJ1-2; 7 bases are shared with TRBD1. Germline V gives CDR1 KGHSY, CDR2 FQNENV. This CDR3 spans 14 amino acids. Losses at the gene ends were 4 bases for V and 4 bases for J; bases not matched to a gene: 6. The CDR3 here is CASSPLRTGYGYTF. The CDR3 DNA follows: TGTGCCAGCAGCCCTCTCCGGACAGGCTATGGCTACACCTTC.

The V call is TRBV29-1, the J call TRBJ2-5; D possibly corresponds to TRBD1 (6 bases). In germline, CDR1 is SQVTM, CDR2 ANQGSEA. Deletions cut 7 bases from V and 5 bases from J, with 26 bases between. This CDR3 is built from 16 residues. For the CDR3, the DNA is TGCAGCGCCAACGCCTTACAGGGTTCTGGCATGGAGACCCAGTACTTC. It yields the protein CSANALQGSGMETQYF.

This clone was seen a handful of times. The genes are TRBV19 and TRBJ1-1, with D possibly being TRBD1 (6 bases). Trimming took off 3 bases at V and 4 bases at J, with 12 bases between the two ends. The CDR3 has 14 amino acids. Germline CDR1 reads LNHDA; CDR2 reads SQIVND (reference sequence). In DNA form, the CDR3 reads TGTGCCAGTAGTATCTGGGACACAGGCACTGAAGCTTTCTTT. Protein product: CASSIWDTGTEAFF.

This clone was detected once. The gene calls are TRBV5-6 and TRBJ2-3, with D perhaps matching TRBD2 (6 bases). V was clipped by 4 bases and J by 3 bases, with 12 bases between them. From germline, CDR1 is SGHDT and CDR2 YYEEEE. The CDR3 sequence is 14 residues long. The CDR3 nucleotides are TGTGCCAGCAGCCCGCGGGACCGGACAGATACGCAGTATTTT. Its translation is CASSPRDRTDTQYF. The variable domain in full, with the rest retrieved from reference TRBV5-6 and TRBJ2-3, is DAGVTQSPTHLIKTRGQQVTLRCSPKSGHDTVSWYQQALGQGPQFIFQYYEEEERQRGNFPDRFSGHQFPNYSSELNVNALLLGDSALYLCASSPRDRTDTQYFGPGTRLTVL.

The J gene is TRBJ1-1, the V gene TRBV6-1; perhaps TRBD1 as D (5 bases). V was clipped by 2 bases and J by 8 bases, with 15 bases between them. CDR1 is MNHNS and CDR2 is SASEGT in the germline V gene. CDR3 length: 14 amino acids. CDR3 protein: CASSEQDTFGEAFF. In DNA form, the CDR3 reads TGTGCCAGCAGTGAACAGGACACCTTCGGAGAAGCTTTCTTT.

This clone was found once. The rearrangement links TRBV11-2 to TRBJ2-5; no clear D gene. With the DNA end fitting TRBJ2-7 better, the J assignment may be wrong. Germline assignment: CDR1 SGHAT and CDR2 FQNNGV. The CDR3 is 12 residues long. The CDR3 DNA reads TGTGCCAGCAGCTTAGTAACTTACGAGCAGTACTTC. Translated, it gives CASSLVTYEQYF.

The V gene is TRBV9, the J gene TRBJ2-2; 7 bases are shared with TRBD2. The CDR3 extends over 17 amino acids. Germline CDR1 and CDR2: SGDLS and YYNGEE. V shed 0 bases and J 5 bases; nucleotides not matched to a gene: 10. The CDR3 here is CASSVDGSGAQTGELFF. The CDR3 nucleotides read TGTGCCAGCAGCGTAGACGGGAGCGGGGCCCAAACCGGGGAGCTGTTTTTT.

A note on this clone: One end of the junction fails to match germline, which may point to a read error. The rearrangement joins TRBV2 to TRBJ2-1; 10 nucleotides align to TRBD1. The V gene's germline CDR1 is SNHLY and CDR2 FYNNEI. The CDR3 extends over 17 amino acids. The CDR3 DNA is TGTGCCAGGAGTGGTCTCTCCGGGACAGGGGATAGGGATGAGCAGTTCTTC. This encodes CARSGLSGTGDRDEQFF.

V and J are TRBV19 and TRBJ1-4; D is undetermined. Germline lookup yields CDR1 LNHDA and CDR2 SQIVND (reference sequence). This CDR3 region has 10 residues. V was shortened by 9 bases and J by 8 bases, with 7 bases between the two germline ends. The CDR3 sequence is CASLGEKLFF. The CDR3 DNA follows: TGTGCCAGCCTGGGAGAAAAACTGTTTTTT. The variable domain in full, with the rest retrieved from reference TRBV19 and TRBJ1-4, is DGGITQSPKYLFRKEGQNVTLSCEQNLNHDAMYWYRQDPGQGLRLIYYSQIVNDFQKGDIAEGYSVSREKKESFPLTVTSAQKNPTAFYLCASLGEKLFFGSGTQLSVL.

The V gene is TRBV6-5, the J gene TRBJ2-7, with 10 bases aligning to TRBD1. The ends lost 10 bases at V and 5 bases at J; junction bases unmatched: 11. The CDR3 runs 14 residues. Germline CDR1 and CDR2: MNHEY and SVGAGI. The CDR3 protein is CATGGQGVSNEQYF. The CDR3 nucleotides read TGTGCCACGGGCGGACAGGGGGTATCGAACGAGCAGTACTTC.

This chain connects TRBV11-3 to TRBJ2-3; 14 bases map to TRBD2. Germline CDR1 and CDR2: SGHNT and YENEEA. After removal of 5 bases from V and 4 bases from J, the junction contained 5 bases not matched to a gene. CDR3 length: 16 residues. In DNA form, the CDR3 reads TGTGCCAGCAGCCCGGGACTAGCGGGGGCCGCAGATACGCAGTATTTT. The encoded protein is CASSPGLAGAADTQYF.

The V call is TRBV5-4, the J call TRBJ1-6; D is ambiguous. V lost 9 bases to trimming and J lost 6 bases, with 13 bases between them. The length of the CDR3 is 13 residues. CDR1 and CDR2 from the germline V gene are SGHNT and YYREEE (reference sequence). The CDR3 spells CAIPRESNSPLHF. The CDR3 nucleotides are TGTGCCATCCCCCGGGAAAGTAATTCACCCCTCCACTTT.